The 2 T cell receptor beta chains below were found in one sample sequenced in a study of T cells after yellow fever vaccination. TCRdb analysed the 5' RACE reads with MiXCR anew, one entry per CDR3 protein. This sample yields approximately 580,000 distinct CDR3 sequences, of which around 17% are seen a single time; roughly 17% belongs to the top ten. The sequenced sample was PBMCs, obtained around 5 days after the first yellow fever vaccination. The source of these receptors is a man between 18 and 29 years old who received the YFV17D yellow fever vaccine.

This clonotype was recorded at least ten times. The chain links TRBV12-3 or TRBV12-4 to TRBJ1-1; no firm D call. V lost 3 bases to trimming and J lost 6 bases, with 20 bases between them. The CDR3 contains 16 residues. The CDR3 sequence: CASSFRLGSRGAEAFF. DNA of the CDR3: TGTGCCAGCAGTTTCCGGCTCGGCAGCCGGGGTGCTGAAGCTTTCTTT.

The chain uses TRBV12-3 or TRBV12-4 and TRBJ2-4, with D unclear. The CDR3 is made up of 14 amino acids. V was cut by 0 bases and J by 8 bases, with 11 bases left in between. This CDR3 is CASSLAGSRDIQYF. In DNA, the CDR3 is TGTGCCAGCAGTTTAGCAGGGTCTCGGGACATTCAGTACTTC.